A selection of T cell receptor beta chains follows, all from one sample in a study of T cells in Graves' hyperthyroidism and ophthalmopathy. MiXCR, run by TCRdb on the multiplex PCR reads, gives a single entry per CDR3 protein. The profile covers fewer than 350,000 distinct CDR3 sequences, with about 16% appearing a single time and about 33% taken by the ten largest. The sample taken for sequencing was blood. These receptors were collected from a woman in her fifties or sixties with Graves' hyperthyroidism that later progressed to Graves' ophthalmopathy. CDR3s include the opening cysteine and the closing phenylalanine or tryptophan. The D gene is left open where the match is weak. Some rows have no size entry. The others give once, few or many, or a class for an expanded clone.

D | J | V | size | DNA | CDR3
. | TRBJ1-2 | TRBV6-6 | many | TGTGCCAGCAGTTACAGCTATGGCTACACCTTC | CASSYSYGYTF
TRBD1 | TRBJ2-7 | TRBV27 | many | TGTGCCAGCAGTCTAACACCGACAGGGAGCGAGCAGTACTTC | CASSLTPTGSEQYF
. | TRBJ1-1 | TRBV2 | many | TGTGCCAGCAGTAATGAACAAGGGGGCACTGAAGCTTTCTTT | CASSNEQGGTEAFF
TRBD1 | TRBJ2-2 | TRBV5-1 | few | TGCGCCAGCACCTTGACGACAGGGGGGGCCGGGGAGCTGTTTTTT | CASTLTTGGAGELFF
TRBD1 | TRBJ1-4 | TRBV28 | many | TGTGCCAGCAGCCGCCGAGGGGGCACAGGCCGTGAAAAACTGTTTTTT | CASSRRGGTGREKLFF
. | TRBJ1-1 | TRBV19 | . | TGTGCCAGTAGAACCAATAGGGGGGGCGCCGCGGCTTTCTTT | CASRTNRGGAAAFF
TRBD1 | TRBJ1-1 | TRBV27 | many | TGTGCCAGCAGGTCGACAGGGGGGAACACTGAAGCTTTCTTT | CASRSTGGNTEAFF
. | TRBJ2-4 | TRBV20-1 | many | TGCAGTGCTATACCCAGAGGGCGCGAGATTCAGTACTTC | CSAIPRGREIQYF
. | TRBJ2-5 | TRBV20-1 | many | TGCAGTGCTAGCCGGATTGAACAAGAGACCCAGTACTTC | CSASRIEQETQYF
TRBD1 | TRBJ2-6 | TRBV9 | . | TGTGCCAGCAAAGACAGGGTCGAGTCTGGGGCCAACGTCCTGACTTTC | CASKDRVESGANVLTF
. | TRBJ2-7 | TRBV13 | many | TGTGCCAGCAGCCCGACCACAGGGCGGGGCGAGCAGTACTTC | CASSPTTGRGEQYF
TRBD1 | TRBJ2-2 | TRBV6-1 | . | TGTGCCAGCATTTCGGACAGGGCGAGCGGGGAGCTGTTTTTT | CASISDRASGELFF
. | TRBJ2-3 | TRBV2 | many | TGTGCCAGCAGTGGGGGCGGAGATACGCAGTATTTT | CASSGGGDTQYF
. | TRBJ2-5 | TRBV11-2 | many | TGTGCCAGCAGCCCAACTAGAACCCAAGAGACCCAGTACTTC | CASSPTRTQETQYF
. | TRBJ1-6 | TRBV6-1 | many | TGTGCCAGCAGTCTCCGGGGACTGGACTATAATTCACCCCTCCACTTT | CASSLRGLDYNSPLHF
TRBD1 | TRBJ1-1 | TRBV3-1 | many | TGTGCCAGCAGCTTAAGACAGGGCAGAGAGACTGAAGCTTTCTTT | CASSLRQGRETEAFF
TRBD1 | TRBJ1-2 | TRBV6-1 | many | TGTGCCAGCAGTGAAAAGGACAGGTCCTATGGCTACACCTTC | CASSEKDRSYGYTF
TRBD1 | TRBJ2-5 | TRBV12-3/TRBV12-4 | . | TGTGCCAGCAGTCCACGCACCGGGACAGGGGAAGAGACCCAGTACTTC | CASSPRTGTGEETQYF
. | TRBJ1-2 | TRBV5-6 | few | TGTGCCAGCAGCGTAAGGGACACCAACTATGGCTACACCTTC | CASSVRDTNYGYTF
. | TRBJ2-2 | TRBV11-3 | . | TGTGCCAGCAGCTTAGCCCCCCCCTCAGACACCGGGGAGCTGTTTTTT | CASSLAPPSDTGELFF
TRBD2 | TRBJ2-7 | TRBV20-1 | many | TGCAGTGCTAGAGAACTAGCGGGCTACGAGCAGTACTTC | CSARELAGYEQYF
TRBD2 | TRBJ2-7 | TRBV29-1 | . | TGCAGCGTTGATCGTCCGGGACTAGCGGGTTACGAGCAGTACTTC | CSVDRPGLAGYEQYF
TRBD1 | TRBJ2-5 | TRBV5-1 | . | TGCGCCAGCAGCTCGTCAGGGGGCGCAGAAGAGACCCAGTACTTC | CASSSSGGAEETQYF
TRBD2 | TRBJ2-3 | TRBV6-1 | many | TGTGCCAGCAGATTAGCGGGGCATAGCACAGATACGCAGTATTTT | CASRLAGHSTDTQYF
. | TRBJ2-5 | TRBV10-3 | few | TGTGCCATCAGTGAGTCGGGGGACCCCTTACAAGAGACCCAGTACTTC | CAISESGDPLQETQYF
. | TRBJ2-5 | TRBV15 | many | TGTGCCACCAGCAGAGATCTCTCAGCCGAAGAGACCCAGTACTTC | CATSRDLSAEETQYF
TRBD1 | TRBJ2-4 | TRBV18 | many | TGTGCCAGCTCACCTTATACAGGGGGTGGCAAAAACATTCAGTACTTC | CASSPYTGGGKNIQYF
TRBD1 | TRBJ2-3 | TRBV5-6 | many | TGTGCCAGCAGCGAGCCGCCGGGACAGTTCACAGATACGCAGTATTTT | CASSEPPGQFTDTQYF
TRBD1 | TRBJ2-2 | TRBV19 | . | TGTGCCAGTAGTCAGGGGACAGGGGCCACCGGGGAGCTGTTTTTT | CASSQGTGATGELFF
TRBD2 | TRBJ2-1 | TRBV11-2 | many | TGTGCCAGCAGCTTAGGGGGGGGTGAATACAATGAGCAGTTCTTC | CASSLGGGEYNEQFF
. | TRBJ1-1 | TRBV19 | few | TGTGCCAGTAGTATGTGGGGTATTGAAGCTTTCTTT | CASSMWGIEAFF
TRBD1 | TRBJ2-7 | TRBV7-2 | many | TGTGCCAGCAGCCGACCGGGACAGGGGGCAAATGAGCAGTACTTC | CASSRPGQGANEQYF
TRBD1 | TRBJ1-5 | TRBV20-1 | . | TGCAGTGCTACCCCTGGGGACAGGGAAACTCAGCCCCAGCATTTT | CSATPGDRETQPQHF
. | TRBJ1-2 | TRBV6-5 | many | TGTGCCAGCAGTTACTCGTCCAGGGGAGGTGGCTACACCTTC | CASSYSSRGGGYTF
. | TRBJ2-7 | TRBV20-1 | many | TGCAGTGCCCCAAGGGTGTCGGCCGACGAGCAGTACTTC | CSAPRVSADEQYF
. | TRBJ2-7 | TRBV20-1 | many | TGCAGTGCTAGACATACTAGGACCCGCTACGAGCAGTACTTC | CSARHTRTRYEQYF
. | TRBJ1-2 | TRBV19 | few | TGTGCCAGTACCGGGAGAAGGAGGGCTAACTATGGCTACACCTTC | CASTGRRRANYGYTF
TRBD1 | TRBJ2-7 | TRBV30 | many | TGTGCCTGGAACAGGGGAGCGTCCTACGAGCAGTACTTC | CAWNRGASYEQYF